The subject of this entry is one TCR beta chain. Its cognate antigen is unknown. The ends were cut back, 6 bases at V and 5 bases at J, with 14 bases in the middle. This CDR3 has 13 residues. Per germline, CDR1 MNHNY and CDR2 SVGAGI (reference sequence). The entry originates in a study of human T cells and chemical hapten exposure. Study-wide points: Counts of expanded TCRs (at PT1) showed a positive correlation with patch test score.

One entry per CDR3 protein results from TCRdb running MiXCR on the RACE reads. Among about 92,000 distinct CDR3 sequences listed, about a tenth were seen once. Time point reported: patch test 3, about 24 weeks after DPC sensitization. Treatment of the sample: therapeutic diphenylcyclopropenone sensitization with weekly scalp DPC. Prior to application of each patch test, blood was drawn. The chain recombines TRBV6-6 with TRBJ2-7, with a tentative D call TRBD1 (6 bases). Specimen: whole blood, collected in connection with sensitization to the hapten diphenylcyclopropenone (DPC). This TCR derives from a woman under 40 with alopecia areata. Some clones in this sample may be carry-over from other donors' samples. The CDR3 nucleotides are TGTGCCAGCAGCAGGGGCCCGCGGGACGAGCAGTACTTC. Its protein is CASSRGPRDEQYF.